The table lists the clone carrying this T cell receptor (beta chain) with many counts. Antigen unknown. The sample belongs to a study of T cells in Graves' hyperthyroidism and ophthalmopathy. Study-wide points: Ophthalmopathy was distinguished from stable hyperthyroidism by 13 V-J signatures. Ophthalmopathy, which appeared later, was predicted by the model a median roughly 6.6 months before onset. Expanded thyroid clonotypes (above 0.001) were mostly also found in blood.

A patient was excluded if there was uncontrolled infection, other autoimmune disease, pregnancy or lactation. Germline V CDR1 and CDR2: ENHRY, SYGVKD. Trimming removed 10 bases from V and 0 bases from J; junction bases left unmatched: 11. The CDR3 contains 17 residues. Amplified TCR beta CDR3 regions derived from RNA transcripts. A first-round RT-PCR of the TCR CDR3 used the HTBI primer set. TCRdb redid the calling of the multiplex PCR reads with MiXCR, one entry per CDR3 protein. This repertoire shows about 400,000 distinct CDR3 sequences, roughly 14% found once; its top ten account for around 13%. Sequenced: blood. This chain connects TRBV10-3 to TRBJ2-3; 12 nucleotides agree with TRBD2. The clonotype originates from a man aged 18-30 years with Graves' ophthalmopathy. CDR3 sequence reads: CATAATSGRLSTDTQYF. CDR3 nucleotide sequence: TGTGCCACAGCAGCGACTAGCGGGAGACTTAGCACAGATACGCAGTATTTT.